Sequencing of this T cell receptor beta chain was carried out in a study of control samples from healthy donors and cancer patients. Sequencing was performed with immunoSEQ multiplex PCR; in TCRdb, only in-frame clones are kept and a portion is missing. The table records around 41,000 clones, about four fifths of them present only once. The germline V gene has CDR1 SGHVS and CDR2 FQNEAQ. The CDR3 covers 17 residues. V gave up 2 bases and J gave up 1 base; unmatched junction bases: 5. The material sequenced was PBMCs. The TCR originated in a woman aged 55-75 years with lung cancer. This sequence joins TRBV7-8 and TRBJ2-7, with TRBD2 matching 13 bases. CDR3 in DNA: TGTGCCAGCAGCTTAATCCCGGGACTAGCGGGGTCCTACGAGCAGTACTTC. Its protein product is CASSLIPGLAGSYEQYF. The whole variable domain, filled in from reference TRBV7-8 and TRBJ2-7, reads GAGVSQSPRYKVAKRGQDVALRCDPISGHVSLFWYQQALGQGPEFLTYFQNEAQLDKSGLPSDRFFAERPEGSVSTLKIQRTQQEDSAVYLCASSLIPGLAGSYEQYFGPGTRLTVT.